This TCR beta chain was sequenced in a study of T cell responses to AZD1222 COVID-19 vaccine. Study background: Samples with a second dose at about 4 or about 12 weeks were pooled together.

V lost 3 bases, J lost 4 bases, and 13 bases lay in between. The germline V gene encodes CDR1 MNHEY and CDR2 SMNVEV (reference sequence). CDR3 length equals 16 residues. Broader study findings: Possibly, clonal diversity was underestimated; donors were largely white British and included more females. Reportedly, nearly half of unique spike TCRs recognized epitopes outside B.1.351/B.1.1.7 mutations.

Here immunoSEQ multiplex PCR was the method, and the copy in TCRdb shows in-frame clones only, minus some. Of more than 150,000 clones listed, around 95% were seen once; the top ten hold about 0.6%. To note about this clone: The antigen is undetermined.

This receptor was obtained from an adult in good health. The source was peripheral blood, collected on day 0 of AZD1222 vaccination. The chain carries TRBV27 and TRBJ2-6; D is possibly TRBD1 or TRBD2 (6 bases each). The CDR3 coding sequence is TGTGCCAGCAGTTTTGCCCGGGGGCCCGGGGCCAACGTCCTGACTTTC. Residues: CASSFARGPGANVLTF.